This TCR beta chain was recorded in a study of cytomegalovirus exposure and HLA in healthy donors. The overall study: There were approximately 400 genotyped donors. Of these, roughly 84% fell in the genetic ancestry cluster associated with self-reported Caucasian donors. Study findings and constraints: A later analysis showed HLA-associated TCR beta chains outstripping equally common others in clonal expansion.

Trimming removed 4 bases at V and 8 bases at J, with 21 bases between. The germline V gene encodes CDR1 SGHRS and CDR2 YFSETQ. CDR3 size: 15 residues. Comments on this clone: The antigen is undetermined.

The PCR made use of 60 Vbeta and 13 Jbeta primers. Per the original methods: In a later analysis, tens of millions of unique TCR beta chains included roughly 11 million shared by two or more donors. Sequencing used immunoSEQ multiplex PCR; TCRdb keeps in-frame clones, though not all of them. V and J calls and clone size are given by that table; D and trimming were obtained from the DNA. The sample spans 100,000 to 150,000 clones; the ten largest clones claim approximately 2%. The TCR originated in a man aged 35 to 55 in good health and CMV-seronegative. Material for sequencing was PBMCs. This chain connects TRBV5-1 to TRBJ1-2; possible D gene TRBD1, 5 bases. The CDR3 coding sequence is TGCGCCAGCAGCCCCGCCGGGACTCCCCCTGGGGGCTACACCTTC. Its translation is CASSPAGTPPGGYTF. The full variable domain, completed using reference TRBV5-1 and TRBJ1-2, is KAGVTQTPRYLIKTRGQQVTLSCSPISGHRSVSWYQQTPGQGLQFLFEYFSETQRNKGNFPGRFSGRQFSNSRSEMNVSTLELGDSALYLCASSPAGTPPGGYTFGSGTRLTVV.